This is a list of T cell receptor beta chains from one sample in a study of siplizumab effects on memory and regulatory T cells. Sequenced by immunoSEQ multiplex PCR; TCRdb stores in-frame clones only, minus some. The data show about 40,000 clones, more than 70% seen once. The specimen sequenced was naive CD4+ T cells sorted from blood. The receptors derive from a human donor in good health. Each CDR3 is given with its conserved first and last residue. The order of the fields is CDR3 protein, CDR3 DNA, clone size, J gene, D gene, CDR3 length, V gene. D genes are given only for firm matches. Size values are once, few and many counts, or a class for expanded clones, and some rows have none.

CDR3aa: CASSLDLREFYEQYF; CDR3nt: TGTGCCAGCAGCTTAGATCTTCGTGAGTTCTACGAGCAGTACTTC; abundance: -; j_gene: TRBJ2-7; d_gene: -; len: 15; v_gene: TRBV11-2
CDR3aa: CATSGPKTGGQSSYNEQFF; CDR3nt: TGTGCCACCAGCGGCCCCAAGACAGGGGGCCAGAGCTCCTACAATGAGCAGTTCTTC; abundance: -; j_gene: TRBJ2-1; d_gene: TRBD1; len: 19; v_gene: TRBV15
CDR3aa: CAWSTGLAGGQDEQFF; CDR3nt: TGTGCCTGGAGTACGGGACTAGCGGGAGGGCAGGATGAGCAGTTCTTC; abundance: -; j_gene: TRBJ2-1; d_gene: TRBD2; len: 16; v_gene: TRBV30
CDR3aa: CASNPGTGPRSTEAFF; CDR3nt: TGTGCCAGCAACCCCGGGACAGGGCCTAGGAGCACTGAAGCTTTCTTT; abundance: -; j_gene: TRBJ1-1; d_gene: TRBD1; len: 16; v_gene: TRBV27
CDR3aa: CASSSGIKSLSGANVLTF; CDR3nt: TGTGCCAGCAGCTCGGGAATTAAGAGCCTCTCTGGGGCCAACGTCCTGACTTTC; abundance: once; j_gene: TRBJ2-6; d_gene: -; len: 18; v_gene: TRBV5-6
CDR3aa: CASSESRGYNEQFF; CDR3nt: TGCGCCAGCAGTGAGTCCCGGGGATACAATGAGCAGTTCTTC; abundance: -; j_gene: TRBJ2-1; d_gene: -; len: 14; v_gene: TRBV10-1
CDR3aa: CASSLGGPTYEQYF; CDR3nt: TGTGCCAGCAGCTTGGGGGGACCCACCTACGAGCAGTACTTC; abundance: -; j_gene: TRBJ2-7; d_gene: -; len: 14; v_gene: TRBV5-6
CDR3aa: CASSLYTREGYTF; CDR3nt: TGCGCCAGCAGCTTGTATACCAGGGAAGGCTACACCTTC; abundance: once; j_gene: TRBJ1-2; d_gene: -; len: 13; v_gene: TRBV5-1
CDR3aa: CASSQARGARTDTQYF; CDR3nt: TGTGCCAGCAGCCAAGCACGGGGGGCTCGCACAGATACGCAGTATTTT; abundance: -; j_gene: TRBJ2-3; d_gene: -; len: 16; v_gene: TRBV4-2
CDR3aa: CASSPGLATYNEQFF; CDR3nt: TGCGCCAGCAGCCCGGGACTAGCAACCTACAATGAGCAGTTCTTC; abundance: -; j_gene: TRBJ2-1; d_gene: TRBD2; len: 15; v_gene: TRBV4-1
CDR3aa: CASSLEAGGFETQYF; CDR3nt: TGTGCCAGCAGCTTAGAAGCGGGGGGGTTCGAGACCCAGTACTTC; abundance: -; j_gene: TRBJ2-5; d_gene: TRBD2; len: 15; v_gene: TRBV7-9
CDR3aa: CASSPNLNTEAFF; CDR3nt: TGTGCCAGCTCACCAAATCTGAACACTGAAGCTTTCTTT; abundance: -; j_gene: TRBJ1-1; d_gene: -; len: 13; v_gene: TRBV18
CDR3aa: CASRYRDLGNTIYF; CDR3nt: TGTGCCAGCAGATACAGGGACCTTGGAAACACCATATATTTT; abundance: -; j_gene: TRBJ1-3; d_gene: -; len: 14; v_gene: TRBV2
CDR3aa: CASSPPGRGPQHF; CDR3nt: TGTGCCAGCTCACCGCCGGGGCGGGGGCCCCAGCATTTT; abundance: -; j_gene: TRBJ1-5; d_gene: -; len: 13; v_gene: TRBV18
CDR3aa: CAWSAGVQVGQFF; CDR3nt: TGTGCCTGGAGTGCCGGAGTTCAGGTGGGGCAGTTCTTC; abundance: -; j_gene: TRBJ2-1; d_gene: -; len: 13; v_gene: TRBV30
CDR3aa: CASSSTHTRGGPDTQYF; CDR3nt: TGTGCCAGCAGCTCGACACATACGCGGGGGGGCCCAGATACGCAGTATTTT; abundance: -; j_gene: TRBJ2-3; d_gene: TRBD2; len: 17; v_gene: TRBV13
CDR3aa: CASSTIAGTSSPYNEQFF; CDR3nt: TGTGCCAGTAGTACTATAGCGGGAACCAGTTCTCCCTACAATGAGCAGTTCTTC; abundance: -; j_gene: TRBJ2-1; d_gene: TRBD2; len: 18; v_gene: TRBV19
CDR3aa: CASGGERGYEQYF; CDR3nt: TGTGCCAGCGGCGGCGAGAGGGGCTACGAGCAGTACTTC; abundance: -; j_gene: TRBJ2-7; d_gene: -; len: 13; v_gene: TRBV7-9
CDR3aa: CASTVGQATEAFF; CDR3nt: TGTGCCAGCACAGTAGGGCAGGCCACTGAAGCTTTCTTT; abundance: -; j_gene: TRBJ1-1; d_gene: -; len: 13; v_gene: TRBV5-5
CDR3aa: CASSPPGFSGANVLTF; CDR3nt: TGCGCCAGCAGCCCGCCCGGATTCTCTGGGGCCAACGTCCTGACTTTC; abundance: -; j_gene: TRBJ2-6; d_gene: -; len: 16; v_gene: TRBV5-1
CDR3aa: CASSLDPGQYEQYF; CDR3nt: TGTGCCAGCAGCTTAGATCCAGGGCAATACGAGCAGTACTTC; abundance: -; j_gene: TRBJ2-7; d_gene: -; len: 14; v_gene: TRBV7-9
CDR3aa: CAISQYESNQPQHF; CDR3nt: TGTGCCATCAGTCAATACGAGAGCAATCAGCCCCAGCATTTT; abundance: -; j_gene: TRBJ1-5; d_gene: -; len: 14; v_gene: TRBV10-3
CDR3aa: CASSPPGRDPHQPQHF; CDR3nt: TGTGCCAGCTCACCACCGGGGCGGGACCCCCATCAGCCCCAGCATTTT; abundance: few; j_gene: TRBJ1-5; d_gene: -; len: 16; v_gene: TRBV18
CDR3aa: CSVEGRSYPLSDTQYF; CDR3nt: TGCAGCGTTGAAGGGAGGTCTTACCCCCTTTCGGATACGCAGTATTTT; abundance: -; j_gene: TRBJ2-3; d_gene: -; len: 16; v_gene: TRBV29-1
CDR3aa: CASSQDRDSGANVLTF; CDR3nt: TGTGCCAGCAGCCAAGATAGGGACTCTGGGGCCAACGTCCTGACTTTC; abundance: -; j_gene: TRBJ2-6; d_gene: -; len: 16; v_gene: TRBV4-2
CDR3aa: CASSLAPDRASTDTQYF; CDR3nt: TGCGCCAGCAGCTTGGCTCCGGACAGGGCTAGCACAGATACGCAGTATTTT; abundance: -; j_gene: TRBJ2-3; d_gene: TRBD1; len: 17; v_gene: TRBV5-1
CDR3aa: CASSFTFSDNQETQYF; CDR3nt: TGCGCCAGCAGCTTCACCTTCTCGGACAACCAAGAGACCCAGTACTTC; abundance: -; j_gene: TRBJ2-5; d_gene: -; len: 16; v_gene: TRBV5-1
CDR3aa: CASSFGGESTDTQYF; CDR3nt: TGTGCCAGCAGCTTCGGCGGAGAGAGCACAGATACGCAGTATTTT; abundance: -; j_gene: TRBJ2-3; d_gene: -; len: 15; v_gene: TRBV11-3
CDR3aa: CAWSKVAQETQYF; CDR3nt: TGTGCCTGGAGTAAGGTGGCCCAAGAGACCCAGTACTTC; abundance: -; j_gene: TRBJ2-5; d_gene: -; len: 13; v_gene: TRBV30
CDR3aa: CASSREATTSGNTIYF; CDR3nt: TGCGCCAGCAGTAGAGAGGCAACGACCTCTGGAAACACCATATATTTT; abundance: -; j_gene: TRBJ1-3; d_gene: -; len: 16; v_gene: TRBV4-1
CDR3aa: CASSLRGPGPGELFF; CDR3nt: TGTGCCAGCAGTCTGCGGGGCCCGGGACCCGGGGAGCTGTTTTTT; abundance: -; j_gene: TRBJ2-2; d_gene: -; len: 15; v_gene: TRBV27
CDR3aa: CASGAGTSGHEQYF; CDR3nt: TGTGCTAGTGGGGCCGGGACTAGCGGCCACGAGCAGTACTTC; abundance: -; j_gene: TRBJ2-7; d_gene: TRBD2; len: 14; v_gene: TRBV12-5
CDR3aa: CASSSGQGSAAFF; CDR3nt: TGTGCCAGCAGCTCTGGACAGGGGAGTGCAGCTTTCTTT; abundance: -; j_gene: TRBJ1-1; d_gene: TRBD1; len: 13; v_gene: TRBV7-3
CDR3aa: CASRTDISSYEQYF; CDR3nt: TGCGCCAGCAGAACAGACATAAGCTCCTACGAGCAGTACTTC; abundance: -; j_gene: TRBJ2-7; d_gene: -; len: 14; v_gene: TRBV5-1